Detailed here is one T cell receptor beta chain. The sample is drawn from a study of cytomegalovirus exposure and HLA in healthy donors. The CDR3 consists of 16 residues. Deletions cut 0 bases from V and 4 bases from J, with 12 bases between. The germline CDR1 and CDR2 sequences are MNHNS and SASEGT. Profiling relied on immunoSEQ multiplex PCR, and the TCRdb table lists in-frame clones only, not all of them. The table has about 260,000 clones, roughly 87% seen once. The sample comprised PBMCs. This clonotype originated in a woman aged 25 to 39 in good health and CMV-seronegative. The chain is built from TRBV6-1 and TRBJ2-2; D is unresolved. As DNA, the CDR3 is TGTGCCAGCAGTGAAGCATGGATAGTGGGCACCGGGGAGCTGTTTTTT. Translating it yields CASSEAWIVGTGELFF.